This TCR beta chain is from a study of blood T cell repertoires in COVID-19 (dated by TCRdb to 2018 to 2020). With regard to the full study: Collaborator samples came from the United States, Italy and Spain and covered acute and convalescent phases of COVID-19. The samples were drawn from the first 160 participants of the ongoing ImmuneRACE study and from 1,254 subjects provided by 6 global collaborators. Where available, HLA class I and class II types were obtained from metadata supplied by the sample provider rather than from assay-based typing. The material from the prospective study consisted of cDNA or gDNA derived from T cells, B-cell-depleted T cells, or PBMCs. A freely available public database, intended as a resource for researchers studying the immune response to SARS-CoV-2, is where the repertoires were released. The dataset comprised deeply sampled blood TCRbeta repertoires from subjects exposed to, actively infected with, or recovered from COVID-19. Nearly every sample came with metadata listing a de-identified subject ID, COVID-19 status, age in years and sex.

The immunoSEQ Assay, a bias-controlled multiplex PCR, was used to amplify TCRbeta CDR3 regions from genomic DNA. For the original study's pipeline: The number of nucleated cells in each sample was estimated from the amplification of reference gene primers within the assay. To quantify the absolute abundance of each unique TCRbeta CDR3 rearrangement, sequence reads were collapsed and filtered. For each sample, productive Simpson clonality was calculated as the square root of Simpson's diversity index across productive rearrangements. Drawn from immuneACCESS, this table holds only the in-frame rearrangements with V and J called that TCRdb kept. Clones are partly lost; checked studies trace under half to an unresolved V gene and leave the rest unexplained. That table gives V, J and clone size, and the DNA gave D and trimming. The sample has roughly 250,000 clones on record, 91% of them singletons. The ten largest clones add up to roughly 2.7% of the sample.

Via the germline V gene, CDR1 is MGHRA and CDR2 YSYEKL. Trimming accounts for 2 bases at V and 6 bases at J, while the number of junction bases matched to no gene is 4. From the cysteine through the phenylalanine, the CDR3 covers 15 amino acids. Of the read, only the CDR3 DNA is kept; its 45 bases are in frame from base 1. General conclusions and limits of the study: The quantity of clinical and demographic metadata differed by source and by participant and was supplied without curation.

One collaborating source in Seattle enrolled patients during active infection and followed them longitudinally through the course of disease. Collaborating institutions collected whole blood in K2EDTA tubes following their own protocols. For TCRbeta analysis, collaborators shipped samples in one of three forms: frozen whole blood, isolated PBMCs, or DNA extracted from either of those sample types. For this clone: Its antigen is still unknown. Base qualities were left out, and no much larger clone turns up one base away.

Recombination linked TRBV4-1 to TRBJ2-1; 10 central nucleotides agree with TRBD2. The clonotype comes from a person between 18 and 30 years old with COVID-19, enrolled during active disease. The sequencing input was peripheral blood. The CDR3 amino acid sequence is: CASSQPSGRFNEQFF. The DNA sequence follows: TGCGCCAGCAGCCAACCTAGCGGGAGATTCAATGAGCAGTTCTTC.